This entry lists 8 T cell receptor beta chains sequenced from one sample in a study of T cell responses to AZD1222 COVID-19 vaccine. Clones were read by immunoSEQ multiplex PCR, and TCRdb kept only the in-frame ones, dropping some. The repertoire table contains around 150,000 clones. Source material: peripheral blood. All receptors derive from an adult in good health.

This chain links TRBV19 with TRBJ1-4; D is possibly TRBD1 (5 bases). CDR1 and CDR2 (germline): LNHDA, SQIVND (reference sequence). The CDR3 contains 14 residues. Trimming shortened V by 7 bases and J by 7 bases, and 16 bases separated the two germline ends. CDR3 DNA: TGTGCCAGTACCGAAGTTGGGGGAGGTGAAAAACTGTTTTTT. Its protein product is CASTEVGGGEKLFF.

This sequence joins TRBV10-3 and TRBJ1-3; D unresolved. The CDR3 length is 15 residues. Looked up from germline, CDR1 is ENHRY and CDR2 is SYGVKD. Trimming shortened V by 6 bases and J by 0 bases, and 12 bases separated the two germline ends. In DNA form, the CDR3 reads TGTGCCATCAGCTCGGACGGTATCTCTGGAAACACCATATATTTT. It specifies CAISSDGISGNTIYF.

V and J are TRBV4-2 and TRBJ1-4; no reliable D call. Looked up from germline, CDR1 is LGHNA and CDR2 is YNFKEQ. Trimming stripped 2 bases from V and 5 bases from J, with 3 bases between. This CDR3 region has 12 residues. This CDR3 is CASSQSNEKLFF. CDR3 sequence (DNA): TGTGCCAGCAGCCAATCGAATGAAAAACTGTTTTTT.

V usage is TRBV5-5 and J usage is TRBJ2-3; TRBD1 matches at 9 bases. Germline V CDR1 and CDR2: SGHKS, YYEKEE (reference sequence). This CDR3 comprises 17 residues. V gave up 4 bases and J gave up 1 base; unmatched junction bases: 10. The CDR3 DNA sequence: TGTGCCAGCAGCGACATCGGACAGGGGTCGGGCACAGATACGCAGTATTTT. It translates to CASSDIGQGSGTDTQYF.

The J gene is TRBJ2-5, the V gene TRBV2, with D possibly TRBD1 on 6 matching bases. The CDR3 spans 12 residues. V was cut by 6 bases and J by 9 bases, with 14 bases left in between. CDR1 and CDR2 (germline): SNHLY, FYNNEI. The CDR3 is CASRGDRRSQYF. As DNA, the CDR3 is TGTGCCAGCAGAGGTGACAGGAGGTCCCAGTACTTC.

The V and J genes are TRBV4-1 and TRBJ1-1; D possibly corresponds to TRBD1 (6 bases). The V gene lost 4 bases and the J gene lost 9 bases, with 15 bases spanning the gap. This CDR3 comprises 13 residues. CDR1 and CDR2 (germline): MGHRA, YSYEKL. The DNA of the CDR3 is TGCGCCAGCAGCCCGTACGACGGGACAAAAGCTTTCTTT. Translation gives CASSPYDGTKAFF.

DNA for the CDR3: TGTGCCACCAGTGACACCGGGACAGGGAATGACGAGCAGTACTTC. Protein: CATSDTGTGNDEQYF. This rearrangement joins TRBV24-1 to TRBJ2-7, with 9 bases fitting TRBD1. Germline CDR1 KGHDR, CDR2 SFDVKD. Losses at the gene ends were 4 bases for V and 5 bases for J; bases not matched to a gene: 8. This CDR3 is built from 15 residues.

The chain carries TRBV4-1 and TRBJ2-7, with a possible D match to TRBD1 (5 bases). The V and J ends lost 1 base and 6 bases respectively, with 16 bases between them. The CDR3 has 15 amino acids. Germline V CDR1 and CDR2: MGHRA, YSYEKL. As DNA, the CDR3 is TGCGCCAGCAGCCAAGTCCTGGCAGGGAAGAGCGAGCAGTACTTC. Its protein is CASSQVLAGKSEQYF.